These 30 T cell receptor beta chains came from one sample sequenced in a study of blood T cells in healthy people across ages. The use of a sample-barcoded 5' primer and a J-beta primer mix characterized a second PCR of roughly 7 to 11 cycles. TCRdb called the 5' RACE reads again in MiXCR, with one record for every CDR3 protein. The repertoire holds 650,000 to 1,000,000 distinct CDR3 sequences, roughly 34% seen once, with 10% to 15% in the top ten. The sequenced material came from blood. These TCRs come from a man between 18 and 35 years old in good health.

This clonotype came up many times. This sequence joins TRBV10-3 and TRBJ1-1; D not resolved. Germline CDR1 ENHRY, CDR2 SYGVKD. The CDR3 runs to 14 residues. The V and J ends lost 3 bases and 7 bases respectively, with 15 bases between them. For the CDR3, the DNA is TGTGCCATCAGTGATTCGATCCTTAACCATGAAGCTTTCTTT. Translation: CAISDSILNHEAFF.

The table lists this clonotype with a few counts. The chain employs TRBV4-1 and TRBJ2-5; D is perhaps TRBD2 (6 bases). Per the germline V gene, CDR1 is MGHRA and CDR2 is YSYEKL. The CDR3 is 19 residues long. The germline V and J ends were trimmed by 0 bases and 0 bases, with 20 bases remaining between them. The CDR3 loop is CASSQDPEGLDPHQETQYF. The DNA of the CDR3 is TGCGCCAGCAGCCAAGATCCGGAGGGGCTTGATCCCCACCAAGAGACCCAGTACTTC.

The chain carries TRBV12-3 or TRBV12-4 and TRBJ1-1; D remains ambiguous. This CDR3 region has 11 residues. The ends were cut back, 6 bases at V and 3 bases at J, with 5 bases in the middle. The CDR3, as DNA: TGTGCCAGCAGAAAATACACTGAAGCTTTCTTT. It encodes CASRKYTEAFF.

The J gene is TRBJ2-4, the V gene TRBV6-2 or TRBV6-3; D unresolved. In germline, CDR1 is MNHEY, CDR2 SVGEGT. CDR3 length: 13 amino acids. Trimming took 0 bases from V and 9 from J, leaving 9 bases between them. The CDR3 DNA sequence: TGTGCCAGCAGTTACTCCGAGACGGGCATTCAGTACTTC. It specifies CASSYSETGIQYF.

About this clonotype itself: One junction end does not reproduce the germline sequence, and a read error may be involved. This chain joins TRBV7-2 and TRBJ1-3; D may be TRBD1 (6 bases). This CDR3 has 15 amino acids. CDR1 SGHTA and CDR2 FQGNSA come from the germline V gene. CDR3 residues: CASRLDGGGGNTIYF. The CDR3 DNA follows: TGTGCCAGCAGATTAGACGGGGGCGGCGGAAACACCATATATTTT.

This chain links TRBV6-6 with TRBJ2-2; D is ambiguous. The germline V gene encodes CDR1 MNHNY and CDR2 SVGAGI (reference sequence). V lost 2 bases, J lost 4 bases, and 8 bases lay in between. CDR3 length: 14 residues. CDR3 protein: CASSYAGLTGELFF. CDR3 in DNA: TGTGCCAGCAGTTACGCCGGCCTCACCGGGGAGCTGTTTTTT.

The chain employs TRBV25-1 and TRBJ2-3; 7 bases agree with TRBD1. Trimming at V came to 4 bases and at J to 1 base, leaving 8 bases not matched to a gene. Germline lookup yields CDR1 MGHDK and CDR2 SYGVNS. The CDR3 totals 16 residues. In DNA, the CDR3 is TGTGCCAGCAGTGTCTACAGGGGTTTGGGCACAGATACGCAGTATTTT. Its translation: CASSVYRGLGTDTQYF.

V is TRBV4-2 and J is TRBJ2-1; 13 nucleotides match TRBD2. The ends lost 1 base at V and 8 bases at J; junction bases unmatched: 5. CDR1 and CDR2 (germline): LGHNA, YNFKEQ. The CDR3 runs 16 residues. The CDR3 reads CASSQVTSGGAYEQFF. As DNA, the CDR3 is TGTGCCAGCAGCCAAGTCACTAGCGGGGGGGCTTATGAGCAGTTCTTC.

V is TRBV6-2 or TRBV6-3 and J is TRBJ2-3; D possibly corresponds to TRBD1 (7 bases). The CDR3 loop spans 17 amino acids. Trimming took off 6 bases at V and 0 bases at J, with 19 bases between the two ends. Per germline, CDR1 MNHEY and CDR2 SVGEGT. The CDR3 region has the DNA TGTGCCAGCAGCCTCGACTCCTCAGGGGGGAGCACAGATACGCAGTATTTT. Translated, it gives CASSLDSSGGSTDTQYF.

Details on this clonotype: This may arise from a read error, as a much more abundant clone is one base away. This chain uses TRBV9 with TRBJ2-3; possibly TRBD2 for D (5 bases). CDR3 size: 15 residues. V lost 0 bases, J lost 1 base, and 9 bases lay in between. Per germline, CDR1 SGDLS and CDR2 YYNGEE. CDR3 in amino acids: CASSVGRAGTDTQYF. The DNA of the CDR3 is TGTGCCAGCAGCGTAGGGCGAGCGGGCACAGATACGCAGTATTTT.

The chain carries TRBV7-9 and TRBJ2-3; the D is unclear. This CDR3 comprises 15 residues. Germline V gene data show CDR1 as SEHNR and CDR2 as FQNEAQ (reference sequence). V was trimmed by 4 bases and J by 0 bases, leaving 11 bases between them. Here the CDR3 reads CASSSLKESTDTQYF. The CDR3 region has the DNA TGTGCCAGCAGCTCCCTTAAGGAAAGCACAGATACGCAGTATTTT.

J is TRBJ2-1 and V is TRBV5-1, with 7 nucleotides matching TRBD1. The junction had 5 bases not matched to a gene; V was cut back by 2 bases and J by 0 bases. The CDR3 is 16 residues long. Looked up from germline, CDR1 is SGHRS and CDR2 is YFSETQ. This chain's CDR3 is CASSLGTGASYNEQFF. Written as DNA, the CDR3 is TGCGCCAGCAGCTTAGGCACAGGGGCCTCCTACAATGAGCAGTTCTTC.

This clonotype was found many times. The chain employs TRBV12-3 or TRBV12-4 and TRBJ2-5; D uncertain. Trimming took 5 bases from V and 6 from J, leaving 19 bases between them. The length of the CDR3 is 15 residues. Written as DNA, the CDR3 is TGTGCCAGCAGTATGCACTCGGAAGCGCGGAAGACCCAGTACTTC. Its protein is CASSMHSEARKTQYF.

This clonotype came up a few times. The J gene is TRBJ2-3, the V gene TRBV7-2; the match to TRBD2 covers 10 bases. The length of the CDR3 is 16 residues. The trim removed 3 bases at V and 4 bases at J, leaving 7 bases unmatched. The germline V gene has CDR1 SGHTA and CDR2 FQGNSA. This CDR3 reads CASSFKSGGGADTQYF. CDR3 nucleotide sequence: TGTGCCAGCAGCTTTAAAAGCGGGGGGGGAGCAGATACGCAGTATTTT.

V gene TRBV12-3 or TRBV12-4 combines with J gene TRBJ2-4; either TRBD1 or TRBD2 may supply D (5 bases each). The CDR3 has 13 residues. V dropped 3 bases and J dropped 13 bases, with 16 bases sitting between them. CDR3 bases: TGTGCCAGCAGTTTGGCGGTGGGGGATGAGCAGTACTTC. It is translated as CASSLAVGDEQYF.

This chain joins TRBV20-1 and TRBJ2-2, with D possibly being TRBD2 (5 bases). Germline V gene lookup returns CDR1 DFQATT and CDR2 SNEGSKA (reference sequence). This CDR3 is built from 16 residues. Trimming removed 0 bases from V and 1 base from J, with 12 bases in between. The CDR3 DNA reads TGCAGTGCTAGAGATCTAAGGACTGGGAACACCGGGGAGCTGTTTTTT. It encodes CSARDLRTGNTGELFF.

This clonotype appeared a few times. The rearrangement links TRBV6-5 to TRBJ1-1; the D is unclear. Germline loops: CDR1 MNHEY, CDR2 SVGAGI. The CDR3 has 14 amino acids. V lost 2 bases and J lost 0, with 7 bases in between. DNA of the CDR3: TGTGCCAGCAGTTACCGCAGCGTGAACACTGAAGCTTTCTTT. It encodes CASSYRSVNTEAFF.

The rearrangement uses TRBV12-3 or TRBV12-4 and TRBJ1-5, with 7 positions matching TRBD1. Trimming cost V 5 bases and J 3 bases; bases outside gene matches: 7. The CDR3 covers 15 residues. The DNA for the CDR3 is TGTGCCAGCAGTGGACCCGGGACAGCCAATCAGCCCCAGCATTTT. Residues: CASSGPGTANQPQHF.

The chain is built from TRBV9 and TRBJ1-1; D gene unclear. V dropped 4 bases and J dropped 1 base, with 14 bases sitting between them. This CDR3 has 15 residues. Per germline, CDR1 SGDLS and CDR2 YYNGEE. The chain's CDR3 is CASSPTPQSNTEAFF. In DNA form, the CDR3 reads TGTGCCAGCAGCCCCACCCCACAGTCGAACACTGAAGCTTTCTTT.

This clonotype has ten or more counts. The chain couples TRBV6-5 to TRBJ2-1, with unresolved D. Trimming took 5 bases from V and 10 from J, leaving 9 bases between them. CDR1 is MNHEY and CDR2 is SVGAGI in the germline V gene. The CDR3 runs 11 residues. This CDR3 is CASSTGPEQFF. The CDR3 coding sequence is TGTGCCAGCAGTACCGGGCCGGAGCAGTTCTTC.

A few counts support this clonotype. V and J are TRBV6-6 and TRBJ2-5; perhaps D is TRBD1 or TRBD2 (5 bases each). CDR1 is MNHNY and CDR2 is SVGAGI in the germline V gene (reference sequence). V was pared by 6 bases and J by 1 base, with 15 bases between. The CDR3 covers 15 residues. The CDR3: CASSPRGQRQETQYF. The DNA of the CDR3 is TGTGCCAGCAGCCCTCGGGGCCAACGCCAAGAGACCCAGTACTTC.

The CDR3 protein is CASSLKQGHETQYF. In DNA form, the CDR3 reads TGTGCCAGCAGCTTGAAACAGGGCCACGAGACCCAGTACTTC. The chain carries TRBV5-6 and TRBJ2-5, with D maybe TRBD1 (6 bases). The CDR3 consists of 14 residues. Trimming left V 1 base short and J 5 bases short, with 12 bases between. The V gene's germline CDR1 is SGHDT and CDR2 YYEEEE.

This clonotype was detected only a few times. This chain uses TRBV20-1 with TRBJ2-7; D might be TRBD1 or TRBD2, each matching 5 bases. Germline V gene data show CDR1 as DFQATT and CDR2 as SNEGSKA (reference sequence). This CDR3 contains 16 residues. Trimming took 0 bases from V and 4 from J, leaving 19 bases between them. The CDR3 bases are TGCAGTGCTAGAGATCGGGACGGGGACCCACCTTACGAGCAGTACTTC. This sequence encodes CSARDRDGDPPYEQYF.

DNA for the CDR3: TGTGCCAGCAGCGTATATGTGACTAGCAGGGAGGAAGGGGAGCTGTTTTTT. Protein product: CASSVYVTSREEGELFF. The chain has TRBV9 and TRBJ2-2, with 7 bases fitting TRBD2. Germline trimming cut 1 base from V and 8 bases from J; bases unmatched to any gene: 14. Germline V gene lookup returns CDR1 SGDLS and CDR2 YYNGEE. This CDR3 is built from 17 residues.

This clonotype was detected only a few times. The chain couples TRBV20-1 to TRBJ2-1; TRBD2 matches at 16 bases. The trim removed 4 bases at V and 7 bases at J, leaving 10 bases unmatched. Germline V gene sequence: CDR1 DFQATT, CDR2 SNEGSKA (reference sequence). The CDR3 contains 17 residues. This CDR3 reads CSAMGLAGGPKGNEQFF. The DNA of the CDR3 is TGCAGTGCTATGGGACTAGCGGGGGGGCCAAAAGGGAATGAGCAGTTCTTC.

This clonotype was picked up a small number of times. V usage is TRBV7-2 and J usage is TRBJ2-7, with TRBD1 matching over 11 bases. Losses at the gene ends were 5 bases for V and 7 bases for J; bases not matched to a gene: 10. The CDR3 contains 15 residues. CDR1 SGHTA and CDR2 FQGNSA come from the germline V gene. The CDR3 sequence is CASSGRDRGYNEQYF. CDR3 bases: TGTGCCAGCAGCGGGCGGGACAGGGGGTACAATGAGCAGTACTTC.

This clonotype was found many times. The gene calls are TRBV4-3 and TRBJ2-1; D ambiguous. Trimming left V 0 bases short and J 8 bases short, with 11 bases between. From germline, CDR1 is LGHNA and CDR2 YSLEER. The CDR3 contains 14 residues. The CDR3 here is CASSQDTAAHEQFF. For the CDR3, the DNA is TGCGCCAGCAGCCAAGATACGGCCGCTCATGAGCAGTTCTTC.

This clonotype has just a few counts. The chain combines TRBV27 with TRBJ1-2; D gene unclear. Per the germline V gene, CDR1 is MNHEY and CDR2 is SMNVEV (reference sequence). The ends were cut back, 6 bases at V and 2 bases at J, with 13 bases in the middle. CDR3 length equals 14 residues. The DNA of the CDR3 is TGTGCCAGCAGACCGCACGGAAGGAACTATGGCTACACCTTC. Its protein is CASRPHGRNYGYTF.

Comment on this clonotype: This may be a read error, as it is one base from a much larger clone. CDR3 sequence: CASRLVNEKLFF. The CDR3 DNA sequence: TGTGCCAGCAGGTTGGTTAATGAAAAACTGTTTTTT. The genes are TRBV12-3 or TRBV12-4 and TRBJ1-4; D gene ambiguous. This CDR3 comprises 12 residues. The V end was cut by 6 bases, the J end by 4 bases, with 6 bases between.

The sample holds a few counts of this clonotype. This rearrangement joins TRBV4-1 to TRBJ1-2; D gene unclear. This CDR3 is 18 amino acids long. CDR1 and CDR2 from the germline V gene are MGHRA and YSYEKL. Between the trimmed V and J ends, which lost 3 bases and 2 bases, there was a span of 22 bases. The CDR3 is CASSQPQRTSYPNYGYTF. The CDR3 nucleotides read TGCGCCAGCAGCCAGCCTCAGAGGACCAGCTATCCCAACTATGGCTACACCTTC.